This T cell receptor beta chain was recorded in a study of cytomegalovirus exposure and HLA in healthy donors. Regarding the study as a whole: Later analysis indicated greater clonal expansion among HLA-associated TCR beta chains than among equally common other chains. The authors assumed roughly uniform sequencing depth across donors for presence/absence analyses. There were 164 TCR beta chains listed as cytomegalovirus-associated. Highest at DRB1 and lowest at HLA-C, TCR association rates differed among HLA loci in a later analysis.

As concerns this clone: Antigen specificity is unknown.

This CDR3 region has 14 residues. CDR1 and CDR2 (germline): SNHLY, FYNNEI. The V and J ends lost 3 bases and 5 bases respectively, with 13 bases between them. PCR amplification relied on 60 Vbeta primers (plus 13 Jbeta primers). The table came from immunoSEQ multiplex PCR; TCRdb's copy has only in-frame clones and leaves some out. The table includes about 200,000 clones, approximately 82% detected once. The specimen was PBMCs. This sequence originates from a woman aged 18-29 years in good health and CMV-seronegative. The chain is built from TRBV2 and TRBJ1-2; D unclear. The CDR3 bases are TGTGCCAGCAGTGAGGGCGGTTCGGGGTATGGCTACACCTTC. Translated, it gives CASSEGGSGYGYTF.